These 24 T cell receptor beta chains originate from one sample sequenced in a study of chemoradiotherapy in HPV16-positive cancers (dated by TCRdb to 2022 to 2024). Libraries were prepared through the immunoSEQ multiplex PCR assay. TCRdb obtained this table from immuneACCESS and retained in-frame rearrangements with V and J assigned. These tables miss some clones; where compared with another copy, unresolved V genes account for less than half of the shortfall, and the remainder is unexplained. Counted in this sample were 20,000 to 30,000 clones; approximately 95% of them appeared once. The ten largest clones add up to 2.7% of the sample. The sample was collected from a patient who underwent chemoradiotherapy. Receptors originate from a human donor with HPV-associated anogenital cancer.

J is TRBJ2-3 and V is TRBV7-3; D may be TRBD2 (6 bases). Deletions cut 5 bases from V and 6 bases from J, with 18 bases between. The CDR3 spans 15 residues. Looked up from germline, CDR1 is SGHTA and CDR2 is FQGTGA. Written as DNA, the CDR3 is TGTGCCAGCAGCGAGGCAGCCGGGGACTTGGATACGCAGTATTTT. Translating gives CASSEAAGDLDTQYF.

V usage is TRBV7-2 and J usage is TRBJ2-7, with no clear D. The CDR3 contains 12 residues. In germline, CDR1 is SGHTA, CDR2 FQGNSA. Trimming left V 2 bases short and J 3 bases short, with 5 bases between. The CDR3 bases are TGTGCCAGCAGCTTACAAAACTACGAGCAGTACTTC. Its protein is CASSLQNYEQYF.

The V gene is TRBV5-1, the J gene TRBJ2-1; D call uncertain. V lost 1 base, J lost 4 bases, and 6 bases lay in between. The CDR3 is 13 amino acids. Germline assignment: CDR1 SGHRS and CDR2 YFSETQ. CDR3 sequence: CASSLSGYNEQFF. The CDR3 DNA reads TGCGCCAGCAGCTTGTCCGGATACAATGAGCAGTTCTTC.

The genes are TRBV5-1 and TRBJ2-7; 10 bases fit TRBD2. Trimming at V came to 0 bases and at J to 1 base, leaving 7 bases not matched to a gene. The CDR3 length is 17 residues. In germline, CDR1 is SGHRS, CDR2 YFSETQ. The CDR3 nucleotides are TGCGCCAGCAGCTTGGGACTAGCGGGCGGCGTTTCCTACGAGCAGTACTTC. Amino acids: CASSLGLAGGVSYEQYF.

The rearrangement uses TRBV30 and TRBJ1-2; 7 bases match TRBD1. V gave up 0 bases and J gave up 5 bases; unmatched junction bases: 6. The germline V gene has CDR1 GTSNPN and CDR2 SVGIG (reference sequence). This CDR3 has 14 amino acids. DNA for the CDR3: TGTGCCTGGAGTGTAGGGGGCTCCGTTTATGGCTACACCTTC. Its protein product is CAWSVGGSVYGYTF.

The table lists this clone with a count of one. CDR3 sequence reads: CASNTPGQGRQGYTF. The CDR3 nucleotides are TGTGCCAGTAATACCCCCGGGCAGGGACGGCAGGGCTACACCTTC. The V call is TRBV19, the J call TRBJ1-2; TRBD1 might be the D (5 bases). Germline lookup yields CDR1 LNHDA and CDR2 SQIVND (reference sequence). With 7 bases removed from V and 8 bases from J, the gap between germline ends came to 23 bases. The CDR3 covers 15 residues.

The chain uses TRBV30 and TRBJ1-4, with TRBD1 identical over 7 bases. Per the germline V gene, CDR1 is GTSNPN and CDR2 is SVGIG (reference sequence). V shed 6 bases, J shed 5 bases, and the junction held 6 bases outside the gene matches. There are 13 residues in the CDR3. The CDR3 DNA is TGTGCCTGTAACAGGGGAGGAAATGAAAAACTGTTTTTT. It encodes CACNRGGNEKLFF.

CDR3 region: CSVRSTTDTQYF. The CDR3 nucleotides are TGCAGCGTAAGGTCAACCACAGATACGCAGTATTTT. The chain employs TRBV29-1 and TRBJ2-3; D unresolved. This CDR3 spans 12 amino acids. Germline V gene data show CDR1 as SQVTM and CDR2 as ANQGSEA. Trimming removed 6 bases at V and 2 bases at J, with 9 bases between.

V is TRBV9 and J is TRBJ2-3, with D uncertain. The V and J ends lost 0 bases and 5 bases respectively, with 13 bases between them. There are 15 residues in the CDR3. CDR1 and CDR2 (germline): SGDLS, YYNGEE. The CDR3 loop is CASSVEGRWEDTQYF. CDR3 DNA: TGTGCCAGCAGCGTAGAGGGCAGGTGGGAAGATACGCAGTATTTT. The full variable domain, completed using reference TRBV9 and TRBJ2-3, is DSGVTQTPKHLITATGQRVTLRCSPRSGDLSVYWYQQSLDQGLQFLIQYYNGEERAKGNILERFSAQQFPDLHSELNLSSLELGDSALYFCASSVEGRWEDTQYFGPGTRLTVL.

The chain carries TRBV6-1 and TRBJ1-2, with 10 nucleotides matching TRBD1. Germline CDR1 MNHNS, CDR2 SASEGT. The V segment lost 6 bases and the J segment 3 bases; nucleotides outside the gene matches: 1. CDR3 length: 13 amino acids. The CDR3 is CASRGTGDYGYTF. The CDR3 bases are TGTGCCAGCAGGGGGACAGGGGACTATGGCTACACCTTC.

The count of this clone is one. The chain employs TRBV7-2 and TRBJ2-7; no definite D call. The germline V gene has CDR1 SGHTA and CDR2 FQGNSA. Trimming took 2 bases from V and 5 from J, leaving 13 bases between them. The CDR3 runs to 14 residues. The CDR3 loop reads CASSLSLGPNEQYF. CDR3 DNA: TGTGCCAGCAGCTTAAGTTTAGGACCTAACGAGCAGTACTTC.

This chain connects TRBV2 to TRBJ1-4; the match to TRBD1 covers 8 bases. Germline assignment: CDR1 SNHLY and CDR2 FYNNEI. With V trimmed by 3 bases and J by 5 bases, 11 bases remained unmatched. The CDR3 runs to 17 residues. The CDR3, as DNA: TGTGCCAGCAGTGACACACTGAATCAGGGGGCAAATGAAAAACTGTTTTTT. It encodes CASSDTLNQGANEKLFF.

The CDR3 DNA reads as TGTGCCAGCAGTTTATCCGGAACCGGGACTAACTATGGCTACACCTTC. Translated, it gives CASSLSGTGTNYGYTF. The genes are TRBV27 and TRBJ1-2; D uncertain. Trimming took 0 bases from V and 0 from J, leaving 11 bases between them. The CDR3 consists of 16 residues. Germline values: CDR1 MNHEY, CDR2 SMNVEV (reference sequence).

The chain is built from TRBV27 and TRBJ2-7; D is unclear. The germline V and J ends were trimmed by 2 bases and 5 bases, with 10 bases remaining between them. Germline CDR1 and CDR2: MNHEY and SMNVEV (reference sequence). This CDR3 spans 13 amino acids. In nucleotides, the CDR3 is TGTGCCAGCAGTTTAGCCCCGACCAACGAGCAGTACTTC. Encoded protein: CASSLAPTNEQYF.

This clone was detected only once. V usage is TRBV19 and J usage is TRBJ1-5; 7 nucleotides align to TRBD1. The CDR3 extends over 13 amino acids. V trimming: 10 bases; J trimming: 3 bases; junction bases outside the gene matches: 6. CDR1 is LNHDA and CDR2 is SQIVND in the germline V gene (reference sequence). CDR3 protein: CATRDSYNQPQHF. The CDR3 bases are TGTGCCACAAGGGACAGCTACAATCAGCCCCAGCATTTT.

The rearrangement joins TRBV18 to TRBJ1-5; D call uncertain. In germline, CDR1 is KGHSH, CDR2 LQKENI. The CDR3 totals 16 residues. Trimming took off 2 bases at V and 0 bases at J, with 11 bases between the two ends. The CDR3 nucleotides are TGTGCCAGCTCACCAACGTCCGATAATAGCAATCAGCCCCAGCATTTT. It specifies CASSPTSDNSNQPQHF. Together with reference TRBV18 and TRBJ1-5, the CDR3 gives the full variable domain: NAGVMQNPRHLVRRRGQEARLRCSPMKGHSHVYWYRQLPEEGLKFMVYLQKENIIDESGMPKERFSAEFPKEGPSILRIQQVVRGDSAAYFCASSPTSDNSNQPQHFGDGTRLSIL.

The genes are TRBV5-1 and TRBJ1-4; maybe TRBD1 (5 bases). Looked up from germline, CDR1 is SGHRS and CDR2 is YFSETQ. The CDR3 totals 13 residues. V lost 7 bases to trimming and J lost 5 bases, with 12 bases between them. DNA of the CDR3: TGCGCCAGCCGTGGACAAGAGAATGAAAAACTGTTTTTT. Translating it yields CASRGQENEKLFF.

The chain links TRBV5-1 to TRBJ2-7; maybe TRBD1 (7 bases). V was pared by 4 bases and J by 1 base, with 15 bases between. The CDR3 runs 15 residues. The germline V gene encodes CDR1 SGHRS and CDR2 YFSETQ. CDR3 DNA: TGCGCCAGCAGCCTTACAGGGGACTTTTCCTACGAGCAGTACTTC. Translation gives CASSLTGDFSYEQYF.

CDR3 sequence: CASSEDSGRADTQYF. DNA of the CDR3: TGCGCCAGCAGTGAGGATAGCGGGAGAGCAGATACGCAGTATTTT. The gene calls are TRBV10-2 and TRBJ2-3; the match to TRBD2 covers 9 bases. Germline assignment: CDR1 WSHSY and CDR2 SAAADI. The CDR3 spans 15 residues. The ends lost 2 bases at V and 4 bases at J; junction bases unmatched: 4.

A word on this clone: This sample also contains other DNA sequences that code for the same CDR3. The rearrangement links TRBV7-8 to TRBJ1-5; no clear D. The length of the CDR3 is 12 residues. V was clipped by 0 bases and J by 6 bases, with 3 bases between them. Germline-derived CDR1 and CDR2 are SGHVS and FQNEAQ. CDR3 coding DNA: TGTGCCAGCAGCTTAGCGGGTCAGCCCCAGCATTTT. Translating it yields CASSLAGQPQHF.

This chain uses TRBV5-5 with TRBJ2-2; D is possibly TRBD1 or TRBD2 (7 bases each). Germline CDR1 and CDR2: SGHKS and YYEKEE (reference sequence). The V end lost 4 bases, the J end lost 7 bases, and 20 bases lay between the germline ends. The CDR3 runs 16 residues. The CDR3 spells CASSAGSQGEGGELFF. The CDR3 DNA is TGTGCCAGCAGCGCGGGGAGCCAGGGGGAGGGCGGGGAGCTGTTTTTT.

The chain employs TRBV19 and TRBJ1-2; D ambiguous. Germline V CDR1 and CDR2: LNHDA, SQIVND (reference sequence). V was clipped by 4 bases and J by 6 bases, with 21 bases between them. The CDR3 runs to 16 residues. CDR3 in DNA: TGTGCCAGTAGTACCTCCCCGGACGTAATAAGGCATGGCTACACCTTC. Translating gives CASSTSPDVIRHGYTF. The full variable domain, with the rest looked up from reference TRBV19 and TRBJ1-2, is DGGITQSPKYLFRKEGQNVTLSCEQNLNHDAMYWYRQDPGQGLRLIYYSQIVNDFQKGDIAEGYSVSREKKESFPLTVTSAQKNPTAFYLCASSTSPDVIRHGYTFGSGTRLTVV.

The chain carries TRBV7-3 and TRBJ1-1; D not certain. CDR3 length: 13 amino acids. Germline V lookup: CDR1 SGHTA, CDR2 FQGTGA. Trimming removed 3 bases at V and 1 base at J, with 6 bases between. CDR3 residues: CASSFAQNTEAFF. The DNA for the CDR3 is TGTGCCAGCAGCTTTGCCCAGAACACTGAAGCTTTCTTT. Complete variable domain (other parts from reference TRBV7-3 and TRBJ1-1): GAGVSQTPSNKVTEKGKYVELRCDPISGHTALYWYRQSLGQGPEFLIYFQGTGAADDSGLPNDRFFAVRPEGSVSTLKIQRTERGDSAVYLCASSFAQNTEAFFGQGTRLTVV.

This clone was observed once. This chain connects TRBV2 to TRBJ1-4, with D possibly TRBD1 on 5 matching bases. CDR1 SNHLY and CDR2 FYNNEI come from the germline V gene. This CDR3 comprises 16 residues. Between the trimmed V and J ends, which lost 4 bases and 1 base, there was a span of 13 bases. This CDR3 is CASSGGRSVTNEKLFF. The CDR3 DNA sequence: TGTGCCAGCAGTGGGGGACGGAGTGTAACTAATGAAAAACTGTTTTTT.